Listed here are 11 T cell receptor beta chains from one sample, sequenced in a study of monozygotic twins with inflammatory bowel disease. No DNA is given; TCRdb re-called the 5' RACE reads and lists each CDR3 protein once. The clone table shows about 450,000 distinct CDR3 sequences, with the ten largest holding 2% to 2.5%. The sequencing input was blood. These receptors came from a human donor with ulcerative colitis or Crohn's disease, or a healthy co-twin of an affected twin (not recorded which).

The CDR3 loop reads CASSLQTGATEAFF. The chain is built from TRBV7-9 and TRBJ1-1; TCRdb designates TRBD1, a call that cannot be tested without DNA. Germline loops: CDR1 SEHNR, CDR2 FQNEAQ (reference sequence). This CDR3 has 14 amino acids.

The chain joins TRBV24-1 to TRBJ2-3; TCRdb's D gene call, TRBD1, goes unchecked for lack of DNA. The CDR3 runs 16 residues. In germline, CDR1 is KGHDR, CDR2 SFDVKD. CDR3 region: CATSEKRDRGLDTQYF.

V usage is TRBV24-1 and J usage is TRBJ2-1; TCRdb returns TRBD2, unconfirmable since there is no DNA. The CDR3 spans 18 residues. Per the germline V gene, CDR1 is KGHDR and CDR2 is SFDVKD. CDR3 loop: CATSDGHPGLAGGNEQFF.

The chain uses TRBV6-5 and TRBJ2-1; TCRdb's D call, TRBD1, is unchecked because there is no DNA. The CDR3 sequence is 13 residues long. CDR1 is MNHEY, CDR2 SVGAGI, per germline. Here the CDR3 reads CASSYGQTNEQFF.

The chain employs TRBV10-3 and TRBJ2-5; TCRdb outputs TRBD1, but without DNA this stays unchecked. There are 13 residues in the CDR3. Germline CDR1 and CDR2: ENHRY and SYGVKD. CDR3 loop: CAISPSGAETQYF.

CDR3 loop: CASMGQNTGELFF. This rearrangement joins TRBV2 to TRBJ2-2; the TCRdb D gene call, TRBD1, has no DNA to confirm it. The CDR3 is made up of 13 amino acids. Germline V gives CDR1 SNHLY, CDR2 FYNNEI.

V is TRBV7-8 and J is TRBJ1-1; no DNA is available, so the TRBD1 call from TCRdb remains unchecked. The CDR3 consists of 16 residues. CDR1 is SGHVS and CDR2 is FQNEAQ in the germline V gene. The CDR3 region is CASSLTQGERNTEAFF.

J is TRBJ1-1 and V is TRBV15; without DNA, the TCRdb call of TRBD1 cannot be checked. Germline V gives CDR1 LNHNV, CDR2 YYDKDF (reference sequence). This CDR3 spans 16 amino acids. The CDR3 spells CATSREGAGTGTEAFF.

V gene TRBV28 combines with J gene TRBJ2-3; absent DNA, TCRdb's TRBD1 call cannot be checked. This CDR3 has 15 amino acids. CDR1 and CDR2 from the germline V gene are MDHEN and SYDVKM. The CDR3 sequence: CASSLTGGFTDTQYF.

The CDR3: CASGGGLSSNQPQHF. This chain joins TRBV19 and TRBJ1-5. The germline V gene encodes CDR1 LNHDA and CDR2 SQIVND (reference sequence). The CDR3 has 15 amino acids.

The chain carries TRBV5-6 and TRBJ1-2. The CDR3 loop spans 13 amino acids. The germline CDR1 and CDR2 sequences are SGHDT and YYEEEE. The CDR3 protein is CASSSDRTGLDVF.